These T cell receptor beta chains were read from a single sample in a study of blood T cell repertoires in COVID-19. Libraries were prepared by immunoSEQ multiplex PCR; TCRdb keeps only in-frame clonotypes and omits some of them. The sample includes a few hundred thousand clones, 75% to 90% of them seen just once. Sequencing was carried out using peripheral blood. The receptor set was obtained from a woman in her forties who had recovered from COVID-19. Each CDR3 is given with its conserved first and last residue. Each record gives: V gene, J gene, CDR3 protein.

v_call: TRBV7-3
j_call: TRBJ2-2
cdr3_aa: CASSAKDRSTGELFF

v_call: TRBV5-1
j_call: TRBJ2-5
cdr3_aa: CASSPTGTGGSETQYF

v_call: TRBV15
j_call: TRBJ2-2
cdr3_aa: CATSRGQGAWTGELFF

v_call: TRBV9
j_call: TRBJ2-3
cdr3_aa: CASSTSGTDTQYF

v_call: TRBV10-3
j_call: TRBJ2-1
cdr3_aa: CAISGERDNEQFF

v_call: TRBV5-1
j_call: TRBJ2-1
cdr3_aa: CASSPGLAGVRNEQFF

v_call: TRBV27
j_call: TRBJ2-7
cdr3_aa: CASSLGGLSSYEQYF

v_call: TRBV20-1
j_call: TRBJ2-4
cdr3_aa: CSASTGQLAKNIQYF

v_call: TRBV5-4
j_call: TRBJ2-7
cdr3_aa: CASSSRQGAREQYF

v_call: TRBV7-2
j_call: TRBJ2-7
cdr3_aa: CASSYRLAGGSYEQYF

v_call: TRBV6-2/TRBV6-3
j_call: TRBJ1-6
cdr3_aa: CASSVDRGTNSPLHF

v_call: TRBV27
j_call: TRBJ1-2
cdr3_aa: CASSSTGASYGYTF

v_call: TRBV11-2
j_call: TRBJ2-7
cdr3_aa: CASSSSQAAGYEQYF

v_call: TRBV7-9
j_call: TRBJ1-1
cdr3_aa: CASSLSGQPSEAFF

v_call: TRBV7-9
j_call: TRBJ2-2
cdr3_aa: CASSLGPVAGTNTGELFF

v_call: TRBV9
j_call: TRBJ2-6
cdr3_aa: CASSPRTSGSGANVLTF

v_call: TRBV27
j_call: TRBJ2-7
cdr3_aa: CASSTRDRPYEQYF

v_call: TRBV5-6
j_call: TRBJ2-5
cdr3_aa: CASSLEGGSGLETQYF

v_call: TRBV2
j_call: TRBJ2-3
cdr3_aa: CASSVLENTQYF

v_call: TRBV18
j_call: TRBJ2-7
cdr3_aa: CASSPGLVLGQYF

v_call: TRBV27
j_call: TRBJ2-1
cdr3_aa: CASSLGGLAGTVPYNEQFF

v_call: TRBV19
j_call: TRBJ2-1
cdr3_aa: CASSIVPGEQFF

v_call: TRBV27
j_call: TRBJ1-5
cdr3_aa: CASSFSVNQPQHF

v_call: TRBV19
j_call: TRBJ2-5
cdr3_aa: CASSVQKERQYF

v_call: TRBV2
j_call: TRBJ1-6
cdr3_aa: CASSMDTQDLYSPLHF

v_call: TRBV18
j_call: TRBJ2-1
cdr3_aa: CASSPRRLAGYNEQFF

v_call: TRBV24-1
j_call: TRBJ2-2
cdr3_aa: CATSDLRGGELFF

v_call: TRBV7-2
j_call: TRBJ2-5
cdr3_aa: CASSLAGGLETQYF

v_call: TRBV29-1
j_call: TRBJ2-1
cdr3_aa: CSVEDQGRRTFGNEQFF

v_call: TRBV9
j_call: TRBJ2-7
cdr3_aa: CASSVAGHGYEQYF

v_call: TRBV28
j_call: TRBJ2-7
cdr3_aa: CASSLSSREQYF

v_call: TRBV2
j_call: TRBJ2-7
cdr3_aa: CASRGLNVKQYF

v_call: TRBV7-9
j_call: TRBJ1-1
cdr3_aa: CASSPRGGTGNTEAFF